Below are 32 T cell receptor beta chains sequenced from a single sample in a study of low-dose radiotherapy and immunotherapy resistance in tumors. Sample time point: after trial treatment. The treatment was: LDRT plus nivolumab, ipilimumab, low-dose cyclophosphamide and aspirin (RACIN trial). cDNA synthesis used a TRAV/TRBV-specific primer set for both chains. TCR amplification involved about 18 PCR cycles with a constant-region primer and V-primer adapter. One entry per CDR3 protein, called by TCRdb with MiXCR from the reads. The repertoire includes about 80,000 distinct CDR3 sequences, around 17% of them detected once, and approximately 1.5% sits in the top ten. The source was PBMCs, collected after low-dose radiotherapy plus immunotherapy. The receptors were sampled from a male donor with prostate cancer.

This clonotype occurred once. This probably arose from a read error, given a far larger clone one base away. V and J are TRBV4-3 and TRBJ2-7; D unclear. The CDR3 has 14 residues. CDR1 and CDR2 (germline): LGHNA, YSLEER. Written as DNA, the CDR3 is TGCGCCAGCAGCCAAGTCGGCAGAAACTACAAGCAGTACTTC. This gives the protein CASSQVGRNYKQYF.

This clonotype was seen a handful of times. V and J are TRBV30 and TRBJ2-7; no clear D gene. Germline V gene lookup returns CDR1 GTSNPN and CDR2 SVGIG (reference sequence). There are 12 residues in the CDR3. The germline V and J ends were trimmed by 3 bases and 4 bases, with 10 bases remaining between them. The DNA of the CDR3 is TGTGCCTGGAGCTTAGACGGGTACGAGCAGTACTTC. It codes for CAWSLDGYEQYF.

This clonotype was observed many times. V is TRBV4-2 and J is TRBJ2-7, with TRBD2 matching 8 bases. The trim removed 0 bases at V and 2 bases at J, leaving 3 bases unmatched. The CDR3 runs 15 residues. Per germline, CDR1 LGHNA and CDR2 YNFKEQ. The CDR3 sequence: CASSQEPGLAYEQYF. In DNA form, the CDR3 reads TGTGCCAGCAGCCAAGAGCCGGGACTAGCCTACGAGCAGTACTTC.

The chain carries TRBV11-3 and TRBJ2-1; 7 bases fit TRBD2. The CDR3 contains 14 residues. The junction had 4 bases not matched to a gene; V was cut back by 5 bases and J by 3 bases. CDR1 SGHNT and CDR2 YENEEA come from the germline V gene. The CDR3 bases are TGTGCCAGCAGCCCCGGGACTAACTACAATGAGCAGTTCTTC. Translated, it gives CASSPGTNYNEQFF.

This clonotype was detected ten times or more. The rearrangement joins TRBV20-1 to TRBJ2-5; a possible D gene is TRBD2 (5 bases). V was clipped by 3 bases and J by 2 bases, with 7 bases between them. Germline-derived CDR1 and CDR2 are DFQATT and SNEGSKA (reference sequence). The CDR3 spans 12 residues. The CDR3 is CSAREVQETQYF. The CDR3 DNA follows: TGCAGTGCTAGGGAGGTACAAGAGACCCAGTACTTC.

There are many counts of this clonotype. The chain joins TRBV5-5 to TRBJ2-5; no firm D call. Germline lookup yields CDR1 SGHKS and CDR2 YYEKEE (reference sequence). The CDR3 has 12 residues. The germline V and J ends were trimmed by 4 bases and 5 bases, with 9 bases remaining between them. Here the CDR3 reads CASSRQAETQYF. The DNA for the CDR3 is TGTGCCAGCAGCCGTCAGGCCGAGACCCAGTACTTC.

Many counts were recorded for this clonotype. The V call is TRBV28, the J call TRBJ1-2; TRBD1 aligns across 10 bases. This CDR3 region has 15 residues. Germline V gene sequence: CDR1 MDHEN, CDR2 SYDVKM. Trimming removed 5 bases from V and 2 bases from J; junction bases left unmatched: 5. The CDR3 DNA reads as TGTGCCAGCAGTGCGACAGGGGGCCAAAACTATGGCTACACCTTC. Its translation: CASSATGGQNYGYTF.

This clonotype showed up many times. This chain joins TRBV4-3 and TRBJ2-7, with a tentative D call TRBD2 (6 bases). Looked up from germline, CDR1 is LGHNA and CDR2 is YSLEER. The length of the CDR3 is 15 residues. V lost 1 base, J lost 4 bases, and 14 bases lay in between. The CDR3 nucleotides read TGCGCCAGCAGCCAAGCGATCGGGACTTTATACGAGCAGTACTTC. Translation gives CASSQAIGTLYEQYF.

This clonotype was found many times. This sequence joins TRBV20-1 and TRBJ2-1; 13 nucleotides align to TRBD2. Trimming removed 5 bases from V and 8 bases from J; junction bases left unmatched: 9. Germline lookup yields CDR1 DFQATT and CDR2 SNEGSKA (reference sequence). The CDR3 consists of 15 residues. In DNA, the CDR3 is TGCAGTGCTCATCAGGGGACTAGCGGGACCTATGAGCAGTTCTTC. It specifies CSAHQGTSGTYEQFF.

At least ten counts were recorded for this clonotype. The chain recombines TRBV6-5 with TRBJ2-3; D uncertain. The germline V and J ends were trimmed by 6 bases and 4 bases, with 17 bases remaining between them. The CDR3 runs to 15 residues. Germline values: CDR1 MNHEY, CDR2 SVGAGI. CDR3 residues: CASSSTIYRADTQYF. The CDR3 bases are TGTGCCAGCAGCTCGACCATTTACAGAGCAGATACGCAGTATTTT.

About this clonotype: The DNA is omitted, as the CDR3 cannot be located on it reliably, and the CDR3 follows TCRdb's listing. The gene calls are TRBV6-8 and TRBJ2-2; TRBD2 was called by the table and not checked on the DNA. Including both end residues, the CDR3 is 16 amino acids long. Per germline, CDR1 MNHGY and CDR2 SAAAGT. CDR3 protein: CASSGLAGRTGELFFF.

This clonotype was detected ten times or more. V and J are TRBV7-9 and TRBJ2-5; maybe TRBD2 (6 bases). Germline V lookup: CDR1 SEHNR, CDR2 FQNEAQ (reference sequence). The CDR3 totals 13 residues. The V and J ends lost 7 bases and 5 bases respectively, with 14 bases between them. The CDR3 reads CASNRPGEETQYF. CDR3 DNA: TGTGCCAGCAACCGGCCGGGGGAGGAGACCCAGTACTTC.

This clonotype was observed many times. The CDR3 DNA reads as TGCGCCAGCAGCCAAGATGGGCAGCTTAAGAACACTGAAGCTTTCTTT. Translating it yields CASSQDGQLKNTEAFF. The chain recombines TRBV4-3 with TRBJ1-1; D gene uncertain. CDR1 and CDR2 (germline): LGHNA, YSLEER. This CDR3 has 16 amino acids. Between the trimmed V and J ends, which lost 0 bases and 1 base, there was a span of 12 bases.

At least ten counts were recorded for this clonotype. No DNA is shown, since the ends of the CDR3 on it are uncertain; the CDR3 is the one TCRdb lists. The chain links TRBV6-1 to TRBJ1-2; TRBD1 was called by the table and not checked on the DNA. Ends included, the CDR3 has 16 residues. Germline V gene data show CDR1 as MNHNS and CDR2 as SASEGT. The CDR3: CASSEAPRDFGRGTTF.

The gene calls are TRBV29-1 and TRBJ2-7; 10 nucleotides match TRBD2. This CDR3 contains 15 residues. In germline, CDR1 is SQVTM, CDR2 ANQGSEA. V dropped 4 bases and J dropped 1; count of bases not matched to a gene: 7. DNA of the CDR3: TGCAGCGTTGGATGGACTAGCGGCCATTCCTACGAGCAGTACTTC. It translates to CSVGWTSGHSYEQYF.

This clonotype was seen at least ten times. The chain uses TRBV19 and TRBJ1-5; D is undetermined. V lost 2 bases and J lost 0, with 8 bases in between. CDR1 is LNHDA, CDR2 SQIVND, per germline (reference sequence). The CDR3 runs to 15 residues. The CDR3 loop reads CASSITQYSNQPQHF. Written as DNA, the CDR3 is TGTGCCAGTAGTATAACGCAGTATAGCAATCAGCCCCAGCATTTT.

This clonotype was seen ten or more times. This chain uses TRBV5-1 with TRBJ2-7, with TRBD1 matching over 9 bases. Germline-derived CDR1 and CDR2 are SGHRS and YFSETQ. Losses at the gene ends were 3 bases for V and 4 bases for J; bases not matched to a gene: 5. The CDR3 spans 14 residues. The CDR3: CASSSGQGWYEQYF. As DNA, the CDR3 is TGCGCCAGCAGCTCGGGACAGGGCTGGTACGAGCAGTACTTC.

This clonotype was picked up a small number of times. The V call is TRBV20-1, the J call TRBJ2-1; no clear D gene. Deletions cut 0 bases from V and 9 bases from J, with 9 bases between. CDR3 length equals 12 residues. Germline V gives CDR1 DFQATT, CDR2 SNEGSKA (reference sequence). The CDR3 DNA sequence: TGCAGTGCTAGAGACGAGATAGCTGAGCAGTTCTTC. This gives the protein CSARDEIAEQFF.

Many counts were recorded for this clonotype. The CDR3 reads CSALTSLTGELFF. The CDR3 nucleotides read TGCAGTGCGCTAACCAGTCTGACCGGGGAGCTGTTTTTT. The rearrangement uses TRBV20-1 and TRBJ2-2; no firm D call. The CDR3 contains 13 residues. The V gene lost 6 bases and the J gene lost 5 bases, with 13 bases spanning the gap. Per germline, CDR1 DFQATT and CDR2 SNEGSKA (reference sequence).

This clonotype was recorded at least ten times. The J gene is TRBJ2-7, the V gene TRBV7-8; D possibly corresponds to TRBD1 (5 bases). Looked up from germline, CDR1 is SGHVS and CDR2 is FQNEAQ. This CDR3 region has 13 residues. Trimming stripped 1 base from V and 3 bases from J, with 7 bases between. The CDR3 is CASSLGGYYEQYF. Written as DNA, the CDR3 is TGTGCCAGCAGCTTAGGGGGCTACTACGAGCAGTACTTC.

Regarding this clonotype: The limits of the CDR3 on the DNA are not certain, so only TCRdb's listed CDR3 is given. The V and J genes are TRBV5-5 and TRBJ2-2; the D call TRBD1 from the table was never checked on the DNA. In germline, CDR1 is SGHKS, CDR2 YYEKEE (reference sequence). The CDR3 numbers 17 amino acids, ends counted. The CDR3 sequence is CASSLAPGAYTGELFFF.

This clonotype was recorded at least ten times. This chain uses TRBV10-3 with TRBJ2-1; no reliable D call. The germline V gene encodes CDR1 ENHRY and CDR2 SYGVKD. This CDR3 comprises 14 residues. V was cut by 4 bases and J by 0 bases, with 7 bases left in between. CDR3 loop: CAISARSSYNEQFF. The CDR3 bases are TGTGCCATCAGTGCTAGAAGCTCCTACAATGAGCAGTTCTTC.

This clonotype was observed at least ten times. The CDR3 region is CASKWTGGSGELFF. CDR3 bases: TGTGCCAGCAAATGGACAGGGGGTTCCGGGGAGCTGTTTTTT. This chain uses TRBV28 with TRBJ2-2; TRBD1 matches at 10 bases. Germline V lookup: CDR1 MDHEN, CDR2 SYDVKM. CDR3 length: 14 amino acids. V lost 7 bases to trimming and J lost 6 bases; unmatched junction nucleotides: 5.

This clonotype was counted a few times. The chain links TRBV25-1 to TRBJ2-7; 11 nucleotides match TRBD1. The CDR3 consists of 13 residues. Germline V CDR1 and CDR2: MGHDK, SYGVNS. Germline trimming cut 10 bases from V and 4 bases from J; bases unmatched to any gene: 6. CDR3 residues: CATGQGALYEQYF. CDR3 coding DNA: TGTGCCACCGGACAGGGGGCTTTATACGAGCAGTACTTC.

This clonotype appeared many times. The rearrangement links TRBV19 to TRBJ2-2; maybe TRBD1 (6 bases). The ends were cut back, 4 bases at V and 6 bases at J, with 12 bases in the middle. Germline loops: CDR1 LNHDA, CDR2 SQIVND (reference sequence). CDR3 size: 14 residues. The CDR3 loop reads CASSTGVSSGELFF. CDR3 sequence (DNA): TGTGCCAGTAGTACAGGGGTTTCTTCCGGGGAGCTGTTTTTT.

This clonotype was counted ten times or more. The chain employs TRBV5-5 and TRBJ2-7; TRBD2 agrees at 7 bases. The CDR3 extends over 16 amino acids. The V gene's germline CDR1 is SGHKS and CDR2 YYEKEE (reference sequence). The V segment lost 1 base and the J segment 3 bases; nucleotides outside the gene matches: 10. The CDR3 sequence is CASSLTLAEASYEQYF. The CDR3 DNA sequence: TGTGCCAGCAGCTTGACCCTAGCGGAAGCCAGCTACGAGCAGTACTTC.

This clonotype was observed at least ten times. The junction does not match germline at one end; this may be a read error. The V and J genes are TRBV5-1 and TRBJ2-6, with TRBD1 identical over 7 bases. The germline CDR1 and CDR2 sequences are SGHRS and YFSETQ. CDR3 length equals 19 residues. CDR3: CASSSTTGTAYIGANVLTF. Here the CDR3 DNA reads TGTGCCAGCAGCTCCACAACCGGGACAGCGTATATTGGGGCCAACGTCCTGACTTTC. The entire variable domain, with the rest obtained from reference TRBV5-1 and TRBJ2-6, is as follows: KAGVTQTPRYLIKTRGQQVTLSCSPISGHRSVSWYQQTPGQGLQFLFEYFSETQRNKGNFPGRFSGRQFSNSRSEMNVSTLELGDSALYLCASSSTTGTAYIGANVLTFGAGSRLTVL.

The table lists this clonotype with a few counts. This chain joins TRBV30 and TRBJ1-1; D not resolved. Germline V gene data show CDR1 as GTSNPN and CDR2 as SVGIG (reference sequence). The CDR3 runs to 13 residues. V lost 2 bases and J lost 1, with 8 bases in between. CDR3: CAWSLDGNTEAFF. Written as DNA, the CDR3 is TGTGCCTGGAGTCTGGACGGGAACACTGAAGCTTTCTTT.

This clonotype has at least ten counts. This CDR3 is CSVVDINTQYF. The DNA of the CDR3 is TGCAGCGTTGTAGACATTAATACGCAGTATTTT. The V call is TRBV29-1, the J call TRBJ2-3; D remains unclear. The V end was cut by 4 bases, the J end by 7 bases, with 9 bases between. The germline CDR1 and CDR2 sequences are SQVTM and ANQGSEA. The CDR3 runs 11 residues.

The chain links TRBV15 to TRBJ2-3; 9 bases align to TRBD2. The germline V gene encodes CDR1 LNHNV and CDR2 YYDKDF (reference sequence). CDR3 size: 16 residues. With 0 bases clipped from V and 5 bases from J, the junction kept 6 bases outside the gene matches. The CDR3 coding sequence is TGTGCCACCAGCAGAGATTTGCCAGCGGGAGGAGATACGCAGTATTTT. This translates into CATSRDLPAGGDTQYF.

This clonotype was seen ten or more times. V usage is TRBV28 and J usage is TRBJ2-1; D is perhaps TRBD2 (6 bases). Germline assignment: CDR1 MDHEN and CDR2 SYDVKM. V dropped 3 bases and J dropped 0 bases, with 12 bases sitting between them. This CDR3 contains 16 residues. The CDR3, as DNA: TGTGCCAGCAGTTTGGCGGCGGGATTCTCCTACAATGAGCAGTTCTTC. It codes for CASSLAAGFSYNEQFF.

This clonotype was observed at least ten times. The CDR3 region has the DNA TGTGCCAGCAGCTGGAGGGGGGCGGGGAATGAGCAGTTCTTC. Its translation is CASSWRGAGNEQFF. This rearrangement joins TRBV5-6 to TRBJ2-1; either TRBD1 or TRBD2 may fit D (6 bases each). With 3 bases removed from V and 7 bases from J, the gap between germline ends came to 14 bases. The CDR3 has 14 residues. Germline CDR1 is SGHDT and CDR2 is YYEEEE. The full variable domain, its missing parts supplied by reference TRBV5-6 and TRBJ2-1, is DAGVTQSPTHLIKTRGQQVTLRCSPKSGHDTVSWYQQALGQGPQFIFQYYEEEERQRGNFPDRFSGHQFPNYSSELNVNALLLGDSALYLCASSWRGAGNEQFFGPGTRLTVL.